The present TCR beta chain was sequenced within a study of long-term antiretroviral therapy in people with HIV. An immunoSEQ assay, version v3.0, was performed at survey level. TCRdb's table, derived via immunoSEQ multiplex PCR, lists solely in-frame clones and lacks some. The profile shows 40,000 to 50,000 clones, roughly 93% of them singletons. Overall study results and limits: The study collected blood between about 2004 and 2017, possibly under older ART regimens. Despite increasing after ART, diversity remained lower than that of transplant donor controls. Comparison with controls showed narrower CDR3 length ranges in HIV repertoires.

V shed 4 bases and J 6 bases; nucleotides not matched to a gene: 7. From germline, CDR1 is SNHLY and CDR2 FYNNEI. CDR3 length: 15 residues. Before DNA extraction, roughly 1-11 million cryopreserved PBMC were held in the samples. Points on this clone: Its antigen is undetermined.

The receptor was isolated from a man between 25 and 39 years old with HIV. The sequences come from unsorted PBMCs, collected approximately 9.1 years after starting antiretroviral therapy. The chain uses TRBV2 and TRBJ2-3, with 10 bases that match TRBD2. The CDR3 nucleotides are TGTGCCAGCAGTGGAGCGGGGGGGCCAGGGGATACGCAGTATTTT. Translated, it gives CASSGAGGPGDTQYF. The full variable domain, completed using reference TRBV2 and TRBJ2-3, is EPEVTQTPSHQVTQMGQEVILRCVPISNHLYFYWYRQILGQKVEFLVSFYNNEISEKSEIFDDQFSVERPDGSNFTLKIRSTKLEDSAMYFCASSGAGGPGDTQYFGPGTRLTVL.